The clone carrying this TCR beta chain was recorded a few times. Time point in this sample: pre-sensitization, week 0. As for treatment: therapeutic diphenylcyclopropenone sensitization with weekly scalp DPC. This record belongs to a study of human T cells and chemical hapten exposure. MiXCR, applied by TCRdb to the RACE reads, yields one record per CDR3 protein. The sample lists around 300,000 distinct CDR3 sequences, about 5.4% occurring once. This CDR3 is 11 amino acids long. Germline CDR1 reads DFQATT; CDR2 reads SNEGSKA (reference sequence). Trimming removed 2 bases at V and 9 bases at J, with 10 bases between.

This sequence was found in a woman aged 18 to 35 with alopecia areata. Some clones in this sample may be carry-over from other donors' samples. V gene TRBV20-1 combines with J gene TRBJ2-5; no clear D gene. The material sequenced was whole blood, taken in connection with sensitization to the hapten diphenylcyclopropenone (DPC). CDR3 amino acids: CSARRRGAQYF. The CDR3 DNA sequence: TGCAGTGCTAGACGCCGTGGGGCCCAGTACTTC.